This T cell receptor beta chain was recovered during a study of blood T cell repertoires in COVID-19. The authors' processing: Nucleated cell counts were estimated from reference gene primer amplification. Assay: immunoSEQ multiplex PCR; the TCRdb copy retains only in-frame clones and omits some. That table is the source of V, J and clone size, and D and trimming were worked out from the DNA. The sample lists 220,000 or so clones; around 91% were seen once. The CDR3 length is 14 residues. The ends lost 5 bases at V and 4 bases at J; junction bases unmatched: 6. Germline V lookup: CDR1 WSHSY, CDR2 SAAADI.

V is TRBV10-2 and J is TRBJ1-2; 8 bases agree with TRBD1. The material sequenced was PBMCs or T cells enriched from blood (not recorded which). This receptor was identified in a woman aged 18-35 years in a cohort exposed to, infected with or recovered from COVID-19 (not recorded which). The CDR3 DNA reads TGCGCCAGCAGTTTGGACAGGGCCATCTATGGCTACACCTTC. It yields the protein CASSLDRAIYGYTF.